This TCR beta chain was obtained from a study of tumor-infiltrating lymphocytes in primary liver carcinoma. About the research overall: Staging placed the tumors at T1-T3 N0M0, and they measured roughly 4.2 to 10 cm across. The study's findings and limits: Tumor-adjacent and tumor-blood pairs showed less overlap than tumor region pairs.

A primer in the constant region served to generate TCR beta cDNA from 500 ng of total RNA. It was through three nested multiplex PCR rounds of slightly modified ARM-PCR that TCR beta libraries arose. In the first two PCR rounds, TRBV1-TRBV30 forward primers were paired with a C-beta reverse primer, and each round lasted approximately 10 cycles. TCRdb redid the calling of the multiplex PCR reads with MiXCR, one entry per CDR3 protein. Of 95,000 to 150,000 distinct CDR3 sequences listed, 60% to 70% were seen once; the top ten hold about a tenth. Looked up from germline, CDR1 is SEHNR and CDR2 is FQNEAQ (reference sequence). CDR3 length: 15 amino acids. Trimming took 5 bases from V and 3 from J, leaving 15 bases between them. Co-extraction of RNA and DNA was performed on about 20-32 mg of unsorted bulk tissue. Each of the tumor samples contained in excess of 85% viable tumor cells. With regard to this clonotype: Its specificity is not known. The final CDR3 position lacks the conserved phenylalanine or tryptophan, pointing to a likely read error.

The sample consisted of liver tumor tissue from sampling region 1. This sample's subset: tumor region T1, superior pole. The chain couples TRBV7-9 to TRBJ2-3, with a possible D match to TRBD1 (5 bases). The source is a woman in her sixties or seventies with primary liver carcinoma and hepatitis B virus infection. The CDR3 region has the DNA TGTGCCAGCAGCGTAGGGGCAGGATCAACAGATACGCAGTATCTT. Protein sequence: CASSVGAGSTDTQYL.